This is a list of T cell receptor beta chains from one sample in a study of OX40 agonist ivuxolimab in advanced cancers. Measured with immunoSEQ multiplex PCR; TCRdb has only the in-frame clones, and not every one. The table includes about 81,000 clones, approximately 90% detected once. The material sequenced was CD4+ or CD8+ T cells sorted from blood, taken in a trial of the OX40 agonist ivuxolimab. These receptors were obtained from an adult with an advanced solid tumor such as melanoma, head and neck, liver or kidney cancer. The CDR3 runs from the conserved cysteine through the conserved F or W. D genes are given only for firm matches. Clone size appears in some rows only: once, few, many, or a class for an expanded clone.

v_call: TRBV5-8
clone_size: NA
j_call: TRBJ2-2
d_call: NA
cdr3_nt: TGTGCCAGCGGATTGTACGGGGGCCCCCTTCCCGGGGAGCTGTTTTTT
cdr3_aa: CASGLYGGPLPGELFF

v_call: TRBV4-3
clone_size: once
j_call: TRBJ1-1
d_call: NA
cdr3_nt: TGCGCCAGCAGCCAAGACGTATGGAACACTGAAGCTTTCTTT
cdr3_aa: CASSQDVWNTEAFF

v_call: TRBV2
clone_size: NA
j_call: TRBJ2-5
d_call: TRBD1
cdr3_nt: TGTGCCAGCCGATGGGACAGGGAAGGGACCCAGTACTTC
cdr3_aa: CASRWDREGTQYF

v_call: TRBV5-5
clone_size: once
j_call: TRBJ1-5
d_call: TRBD1
cdr3_nt: TGTGCCAGCAGCCGGGGGACAGGGAATAGCAATCAGCCCCAGCATTTT
cdr3_aa: CASSRGTGNSNQPQHF

v_call: TRBV5-1
clone_size: once
j_call: TRBJ2-1
d_call: NA
cdr3_nt: TGCGCCAGCAGCCCAGCGTGGCTCGATGAGCAGTTCTTC
cdr3_aa: CASSPAWLDEQFF

v_call: TRBV2
clone_size: NA
j_call: TRBJ1-1
d_call: TRBD1
cdr3_nt: TGTGCCAGCCGGGACGAGACAGGGTGGGACACTGAAGCTTTCTTT
cdr3_aa: CASRDETGWDTEAFF

v_call: TRBV5-1
clone_size: NA
j_call: TRBJ2-7
d_call: TRBD1
cdr3_nt: TGCGCCAGCAGCTTGGGACAGGGTTTGACCTACGAGCAGTACTTC
cdr3_aa: CASSLGQGLTYEQYF

v_call: TRBV19
clone_size: NA
j_call: TRBJ1-2
d_call: TRBD1
cdr3_nt: TGTGCCAGTAATAGACAGGGTAGCGATGGCTACACCTTC
cdr3_aa: CASNRQGSDGYTF

v_call: TRBV21-1
clone_size: NA
j_call: TRBJ2-5
d_call: NA
cdr3_nt: TGTGCCAGCAGCAAAGCGCGGGCCAGGGTGCCGGAGACCCAGTACTTC
cdr3_aa: CASSKARARVPETQYF

v_call: TRBV27
clone_size: NA
j_call: TRBJ2-7
d_call: TRBD1
cdr3_nt: TGTGCCAGCAGTTTGGGCAGGGGGCAGACCTACGAGCAGTACTTC
cdr3_aa: CASSLGRGQTYEQYF

v_call: TRBV6-1
clone_size: NA
j_call: TRBJ1-5
d_call: NA
cdr3_nt: TGTGCCAGCAGTGAATACCCAGACAGCAATCAGCCCCAGCATTTT
cdr3_aa: CASSEYPDSNQPQHF

v_call: TRBV9
clone_size: NA
j_call: TRBJ2-2
d_call: NA
cdr3_nt: TGTGCCAGCAGCGTAGGGGCCTACCGGGATACCGGGGAGCTGTTTTTT
cdr3_aa: CASSVGAYRDTGELFF

v_call: TRBV2
clone_size: few
j_call: TRBJ1-2
d_call: NA
cdr3_nt: TGTGCCAGCAGTGAGGAAGGCTACACCTTC
cdr3_aa: CASSEEGYTF

v_call: TRBV5-6
clone_size: once
j_call: TRBJ2-7
d_call: TRBD1
cdr3_nt: TGTGCCAGCAGCTTGGCGTCTGGGACAGGTGTACCCTACGAGCAGTACTTC
cdr3_aa: CASSLASGTGVPYEQYF

v_call: TRBV7-3
clone_size: NA
j_call: TRBJ2-1
d_call: TRBD2
cdr3_nt: TGTGCCAGCAGCCCAAAACGGTCCGGCCCGGGACTAGCGGGGCCCCAGGATGAGCAGTTCTTC
cdr3_aa: CASSPKRSGPGLAGPQDEQFF

v_call: TRBV18
clone_size: NA
j_call: TRBJ2-7
d_call: NA
cdr3_nt: TGTGCCAGCTCACTGGATAGAGGGCGCGAGCAGTACTTC
cdr3_aa: CASSLDRGREQYF

v_call: TRBV5-4
clone_size: NA
j_call: TRBJ2-1
d_call: TRBD2
cdr3_nt: TGTGCCAGCAGCCGACTAGTGGGGGGGTCCTCGGGGAATGAGCAGTTCTTC
cdr3_aa: CASSRLVGGSSGNEQFF

v_call: TRBV5-1
clone_size: NA
j_call: TRBJ2-5
d_call: NA
cdr3_nt: TGCGCCAGCAGCTTGGGGGGAGTCCAAGAGACCCAGTACTTC
cdr3_aa: CASSLGGVQETQYF

v_call: TRBV15
clone_size: once
j_call: TRBJ1-2
d_call: NA
cdr3_nt: TGTGCCACCAGCAGAGATCTTGAGGCTAACTATGGCTACACCTTC
cdr3_aa: CATSRDLEANYGYTF

v_call: TRBV10-3
clone_size: NA
j_call: TRBJ2-3
d_call: NA
cdr3_nt: TGTGCCATCAGTGGTGGGGGGATAGATACGCAGTATTTT
cdr3_aa: CAISGGGIDTQYF

v_call: TRBV13
clone_size: NA
j_call: TRBJ1-3
d_call: NA
cdr3_nt: TGTGCCAGCAGCCCCCTCTCCTCTGGAAACACCATATATTTT
cdr3_aa: CASSPLSSGNTIYF

v_call: TRBV7-9
clone_size: NA
j_call: TRBJ2-5
d_call: NA
cdr3_nt: TGTGCCAGCAGCTTAATCGCGTACCAAGAGACCCAGTACTTC
cdr3_aa: CASSLIAYQETQYF

v_call: TRBV9
clone_size: NA
j_call: TRBJ1-4
d_call: NA
cdr3_nt: TGTGCCAGCAGCGTAGGCCAGGGGTCAGCAACTAATGAAAAACTGTTTTTT
cdr3_aa: CASSVGQGSATNEKLFF

v_call: TRBV15
clone_size: NA
j_call: TRBJ2-5
d_call: NA
cdr3_nt: TGTGCCACAGCCGGGGGCCCGCCGGAGACCCAGTACTTC
cdr3_aa: CATAGGPPETQYF

v_call: TRBV2
clone_size: NA
j_call: TRBJ2-5
d_call: NA
cdr3_nt: TGTGCCAGCAGTGATTGGGAGACCCAGTACTTC
cdr3_aa: CASSDWETQYF

v_call: TRBV5-4
clone_size: NA
j_call: TRBJ2-7
d_call: TRBD1
cdr3_nt: TGTGCCAGCACCTTAGGCACAGGGGTTAATGAGTTTGAGCAGTACTTC
cdr3_aa: CASTLGTGVNEFEQYF

v_call: TRBV28
clone_size: NA
j_call: TRBJ1-4
d_call: NA
cdr3_nt: TGTGCCAGCAGTCCAAACCCGGGGCTCCTTTCTAATGAAAAACTGTTTTTT
cdr3_aa: CASSPNPGLLSNEKLFF

v_call: TRBV2
clone_size: NA
j_call: TRBJ1-1
d_call: NA
cdr3_nt: TGTGCCAGCAGTACGGAAATTGAAGTCACTGAAGCTTTCTTT
cdr3_aa: CASSTEIEVTEAFF

v_call: TRBV19
clone_size: NA
j_call: TRBJ2-7
d_call: NA
cdr3_nt: TGTGCCAGTAGTATAGGTGGGAGGACTAGTGGGGGCCGAACCTACGAGCAGTACTTC
cdr3_aa: CASSIGGRTSGGRTYEQYF

v_call: TRBV7-3
clone_size: once
j_call: TRBJ2-1
d_call: TRBD2
cdr3_nt: TGTGCCAGCAGCCCCGGACTAGCGGACTACAATGAGCAGTTCTTC
cdr3_aa: CASSPGLADYNEQFF

v_call: TRBV7-2
clone_size: NA
j_call: TRBJ1-5
d_call: NA
cdr3_nt: TGTGCCAGCAGCCCCACGACAGTTAATCAGCCCCAGCATTTT
cdr3_aa: CASSPTTVNQPQHF

v_call: TRBV5-8
clone_size: NA
j_call: TRBJ1-2
d_call: NA
cdr3_nt: TGTGCCAGCAGCTTTATTGGACAGTACGCCTTC
cdr3_aa: CASSFIGQYAF

v_call: TRBV19
clone_size: NA
j_call: TRBJ1-1
d_call: NA
cdr3_nt: TGTGCCAGTACCCAAACAGCAACTGAAGCTTTCTTT
cdr3_aa: CASTQTATEAFF

v_call: TRBV18
clone_size: few
j_call: TRBJ2-3
d_call: NA
cdr3_nt: TGTGCCAGCTCACCACCGACTACTCTGGACTCAGATACGCAGTATTTT
cdr3_aa: CASSPPTTLDSDTQYF

v_call: TRBV18
clone_size: NA
j_call: TRBJ1-5
d_call: TRBD1
cdr3_nt: TGTGCCAGCTCAGCCTTGAGGGGGCGAGACCAGCCCCAGCATTTT
cdr3_aa: CASSALRGRDQPQHF

v_call: TRBV6-6
clone_size: NA
j_call: TRBJ1-4
d_call: NA
cdr3_nt: TGTGCCAGCATTTCAGGGTTCGGGAATGAAAAACTGTTTTTT
cdr3_aa: CASISGFGNEKLFF

v_call: TRBV15
clone_size: NA
j_call: TRBJ2-3
d_call: TRBD2
cdr3_nt: TGTGCCACCAGCGGACTAGCCGGGGGAGATACGCAGTATTTT
cdr3_aa: CATSGLAGGDTQYF

v_call: TRBV7-2
clone_size: NA
j_call: TRBJ1-3
d_call: NA
cdr3_nt: TGTGCCAGCAGTTCAACCCAGGGCAGAAACACCATATATTTT
cdr3_aa: CASSSTQGRNTIYF

v_call: TRBV18
clone_size: NA
j_call: TRBJ1-1
d_call: NA
cdr3_nt: TGTGCCAGCTCACCCCCCGGGGATCCTGAAGCTTTCTTT
cdr3_aa: CASSPPGDPEAFF

v_call: TRBV2
clone_size: NA
j_call: TRBJ1-2
d_call: TRBD1
cdr3_nt: TGTGCCAGCAGGGCCAGTGGGACAGACTATGGCTACACCTTC
cdr3_aa: CASRASGTDYGYTF

v_call: TRBV4-3
clone_size: NA
j_call: TRBJ2-7
d_call: NA
cdr3_nt: TGCGCCAGCAGCCAAGACAGCACTGGGGGAGAGCAGTACTTC
cdr3_aa: CASSQDSTGGEQYF

v_call: TRBV6-5
clone_size: NA
j_call: TRBJ1-2
d_call: NA
cdr3_nt: TGTGCCAGCCGGGCGAGGGCTGGCTACACCTTC
cdr3_aa: CASRARAGYTF

v_call: TRBV11-3
clone_size: once
j_call: TRBJ1-3
d_call: NA
cdr3_nt: TGTGCCAGCAGCTTATCGACTTCACCTGGAAACACCATATATTTT
cdr3_aa: CASSLSTSPGNTIYF